This T cell receptor (beta chain) appears in the sequencing data of a study of cytomegalovirus exposure and HLA in healthy donors. Study conclusions and caveats: Further analysis was carried out later, and it showed several of the most significant clusters appearing linked to common viral pathogens. It was confirmed in vitro that a few of the CMV-associated chains were specific for CMV antigens.

Points on this clone: Its antigen is unidentified.

60 Vbeta and 13 Jbeta primers were used in PCR. In the original analysis: Among the unique TCR beta chains that a later analysis counted, about 84 million in all, 10 million to 13 million were shared. Data came from immunoSEQ multiplex PCR; TCRdb stores just in-frame clones and leaves some out. The V and J calls and clone size are taken from that table; D and trimming were inferred from the DNA. The table has 200,000 or so clones, 82% seen once; the top ten hold around 0.8%. The specimen was PBMCs. This receptor was identified in a woman younger than 35 in good health and CMV-seronegative.

CDR3 protein: CASSSTSGREGTDTQYF. The DNA of the CDR3 is TGCGCCAGCAGCTCGACTAGCGGGAGGGAAGGCACAGATACGCAGTATTTT. The chain links TRBV5-1 to TRBJ2-3; 14 nucleotides agree with TRBD2. Germline trimming cut 3 bases from V and 1 base from J; bases unmatched to any gene: 4. The germline CDR1 and CDR2 sequences are SGHRS and YFSETQ. The CDR3 has 17 amino acids.